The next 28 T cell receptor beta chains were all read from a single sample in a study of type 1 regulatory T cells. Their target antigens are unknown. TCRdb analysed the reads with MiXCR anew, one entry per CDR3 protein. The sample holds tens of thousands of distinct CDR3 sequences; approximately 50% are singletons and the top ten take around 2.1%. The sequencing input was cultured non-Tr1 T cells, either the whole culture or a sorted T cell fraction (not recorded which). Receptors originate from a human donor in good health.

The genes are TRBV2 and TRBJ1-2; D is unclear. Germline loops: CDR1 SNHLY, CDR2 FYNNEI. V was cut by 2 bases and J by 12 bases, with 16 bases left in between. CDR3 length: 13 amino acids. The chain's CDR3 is CASSETPHSFHTF. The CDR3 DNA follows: TGTGCCAGCAGTGAAACCCCCCACTCGTTCCACACCTTC.

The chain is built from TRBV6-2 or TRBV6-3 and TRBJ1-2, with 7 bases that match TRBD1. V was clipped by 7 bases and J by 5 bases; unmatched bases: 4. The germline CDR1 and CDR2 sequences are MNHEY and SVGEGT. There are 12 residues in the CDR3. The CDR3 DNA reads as TGTGCCAGCACCGACAGGGTGTATGGCTACACCTTC. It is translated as CASTDRVYGYTF.

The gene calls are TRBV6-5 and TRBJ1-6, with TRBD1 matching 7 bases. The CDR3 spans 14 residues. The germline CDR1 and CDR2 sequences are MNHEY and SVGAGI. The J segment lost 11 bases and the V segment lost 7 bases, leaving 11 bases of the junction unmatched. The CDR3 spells CASTRRQGWAPLHF. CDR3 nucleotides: TGTGCCAGCACCCGGAGACAGGGTTGGGCACCCCTCCACTTT.

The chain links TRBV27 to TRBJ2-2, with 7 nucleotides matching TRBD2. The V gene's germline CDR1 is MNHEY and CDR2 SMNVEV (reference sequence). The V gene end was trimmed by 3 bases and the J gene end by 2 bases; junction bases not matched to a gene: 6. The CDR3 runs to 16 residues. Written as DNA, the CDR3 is TGTGCCAGCAGTTTTGGACTAGGCAAAAACACCGGGGAGCTGTTTTTT. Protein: CASSFGLGKNTGELFF.

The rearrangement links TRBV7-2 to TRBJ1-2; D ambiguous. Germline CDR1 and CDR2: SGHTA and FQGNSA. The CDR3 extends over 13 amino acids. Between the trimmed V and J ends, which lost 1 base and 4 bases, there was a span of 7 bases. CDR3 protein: CASSLGQVYGYTF. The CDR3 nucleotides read TGTGCCAGCAGCTTAGGGCAGGTCTATGGCTACACCTTC. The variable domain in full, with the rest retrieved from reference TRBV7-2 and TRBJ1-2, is GAGVSQSPSNKVTEKGKDVELRCDPISGHTALYWYRQSLGQGLEFLIYFQGNSAPDKSGLPSDRFSAERTGGSVSTLTIQRTQQEDSAVYLCASSLGQVYGYTFGSGTRLTVV.

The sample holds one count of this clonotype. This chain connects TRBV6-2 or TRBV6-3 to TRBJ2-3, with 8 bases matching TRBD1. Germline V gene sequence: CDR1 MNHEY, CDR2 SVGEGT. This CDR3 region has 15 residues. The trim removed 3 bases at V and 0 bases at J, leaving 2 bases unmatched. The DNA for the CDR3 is TGTGCCAGCAGTTATGGACAGGGTAGCACAGATACGCAGTATTTT. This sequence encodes CASSYGQGSTDTQYF.

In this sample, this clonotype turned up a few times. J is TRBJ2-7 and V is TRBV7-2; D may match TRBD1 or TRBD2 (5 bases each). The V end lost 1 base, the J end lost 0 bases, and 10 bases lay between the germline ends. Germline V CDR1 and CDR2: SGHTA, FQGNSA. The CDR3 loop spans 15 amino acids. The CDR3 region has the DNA TGTGCCAGCAGCTTAGGACGGGACCACTCCTACGAGCAGTACTTC. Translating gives CASSLGRDHSYEQYF.

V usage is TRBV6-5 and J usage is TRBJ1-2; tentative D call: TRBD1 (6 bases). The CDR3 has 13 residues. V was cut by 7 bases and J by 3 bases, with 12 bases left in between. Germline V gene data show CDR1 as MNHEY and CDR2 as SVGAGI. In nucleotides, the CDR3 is TGTGCCAGCACCGGGGGCGCGCACTATGGCTACACCTTC. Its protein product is CASTGGAHYGYTF.

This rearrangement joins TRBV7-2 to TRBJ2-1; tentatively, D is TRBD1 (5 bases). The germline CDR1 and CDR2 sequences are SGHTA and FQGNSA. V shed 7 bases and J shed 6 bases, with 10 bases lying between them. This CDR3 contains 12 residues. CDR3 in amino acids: CASNQGFNEQFF. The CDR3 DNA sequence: TGTGCCAGCAACCAGGGTTTCAATGAGCAGTTCTTC. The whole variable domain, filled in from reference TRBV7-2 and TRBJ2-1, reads GAGVSQSPSNKVTEKGKDVELRCDPISGHTALYWYRQSLGQGLEFLIYFQGNSAPDKSGLPSDRFSAERTGGSVSTLTIQRTQQEDSAVYLCASNQGFNEQFFGPGTRLTVL.

CDR3 residues: CASSLSAGGTYEQYF. CDR3 coding DNA: TGTGCCAGCAGTTTATCAGCGGGGGGCACCTACGAGCAGTACTTC. The chain is built from TRBV27 and TRBJ2-7; 9 bases fit TRBD2. V shed 0 bases, J shed 2 bases, and the junction held 2 bases outside the gene matches. In germline, CDR1 is MNHEY, CDR2 SMNVEV (reference sequence). The CDR3 contains 15 residues.

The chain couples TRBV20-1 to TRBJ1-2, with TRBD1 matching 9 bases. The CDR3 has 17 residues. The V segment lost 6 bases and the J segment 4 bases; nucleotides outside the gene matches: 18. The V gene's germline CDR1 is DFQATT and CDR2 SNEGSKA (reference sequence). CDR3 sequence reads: CSAQPPGTGNGGYGYTF. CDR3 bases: TGCAGTGCACAGCCCCCCGGGACAGGGAATGGGGGCTATGGCTACACCTTC.

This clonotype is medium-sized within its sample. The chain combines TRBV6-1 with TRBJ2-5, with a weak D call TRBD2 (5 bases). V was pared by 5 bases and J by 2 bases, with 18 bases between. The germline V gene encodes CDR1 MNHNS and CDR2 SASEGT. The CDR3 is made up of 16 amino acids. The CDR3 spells CASSLAKGIGQETQYF. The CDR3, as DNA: TGTGCCAGCAGTCTAGCTAAGGGAATTGGGCAAGAGACCCAGTACTTC.

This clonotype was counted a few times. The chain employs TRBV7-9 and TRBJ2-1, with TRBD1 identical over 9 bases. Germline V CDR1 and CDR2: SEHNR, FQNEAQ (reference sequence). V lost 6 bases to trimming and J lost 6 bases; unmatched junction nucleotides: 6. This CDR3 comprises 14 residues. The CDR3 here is CASRPGTGLNEQFF. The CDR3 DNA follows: TGTGCCAGCAGACCCGGGACAGGGCTCAATGAGCAGTTCTTC.

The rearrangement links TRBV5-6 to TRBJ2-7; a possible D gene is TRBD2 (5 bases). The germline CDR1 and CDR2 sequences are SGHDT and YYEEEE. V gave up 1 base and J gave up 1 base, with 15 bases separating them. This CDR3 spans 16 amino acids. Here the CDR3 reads CASSLLGATGSYEQYF. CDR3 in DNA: TGTGCCAGCAGCTTGTTGGGAGCTACGGGGTCCTACGAGCAGTACTTC.

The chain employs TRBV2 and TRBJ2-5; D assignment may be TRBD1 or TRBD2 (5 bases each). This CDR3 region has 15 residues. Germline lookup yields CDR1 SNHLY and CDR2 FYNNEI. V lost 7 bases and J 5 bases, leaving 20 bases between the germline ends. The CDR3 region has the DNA TGTGCCAGCATCTCCGGGACCTCTGTTCGGGAGACCCAGTACTTC. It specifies CASISGTSVRETQYF. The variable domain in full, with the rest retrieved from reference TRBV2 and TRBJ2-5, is EPEVTQTPSHQVTQMGQEVILRCVPISNHLYFYWYRQILGQKVEFLVSFYNNEISEKSEIFDDQFSVERPDGSNFTLKIRSTKLEDSAMYFCASISGTSVRETQYFGPGTRLLVL.

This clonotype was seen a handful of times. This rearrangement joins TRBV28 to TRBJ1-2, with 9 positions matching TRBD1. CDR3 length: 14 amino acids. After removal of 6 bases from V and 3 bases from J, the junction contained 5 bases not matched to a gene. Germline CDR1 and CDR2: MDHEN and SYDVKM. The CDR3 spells CASRETGGDYGYTF. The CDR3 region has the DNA TGTGCCAGCAGGGAAACAGGGGGCGACTATGGCTACACCTTC.

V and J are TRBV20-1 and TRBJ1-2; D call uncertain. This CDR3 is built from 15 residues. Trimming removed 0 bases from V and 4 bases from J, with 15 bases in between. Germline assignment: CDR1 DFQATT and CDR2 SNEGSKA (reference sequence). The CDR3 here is CSARETYSGSYGYTF. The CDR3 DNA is TGCAGTGCTAGAGAGACCTATTCCGGGAGCTATGGCTACACCTTC.

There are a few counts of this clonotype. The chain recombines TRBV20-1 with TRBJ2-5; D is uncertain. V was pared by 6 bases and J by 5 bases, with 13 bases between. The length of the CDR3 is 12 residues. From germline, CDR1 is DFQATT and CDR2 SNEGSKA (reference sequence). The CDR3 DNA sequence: TGCAGTGCCTCGACCCCCACGGAGACCCAGTACTTC. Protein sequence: CSASTPTETQYF.

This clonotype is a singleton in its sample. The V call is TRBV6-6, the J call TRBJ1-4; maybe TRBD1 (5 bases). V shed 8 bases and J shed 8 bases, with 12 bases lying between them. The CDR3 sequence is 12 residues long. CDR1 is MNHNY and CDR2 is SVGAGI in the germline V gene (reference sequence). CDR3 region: CASRRRGEKLFF. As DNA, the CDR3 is TGTGCCAGCCGACGAAGGGGCGAAAAACTGTTTTTT.

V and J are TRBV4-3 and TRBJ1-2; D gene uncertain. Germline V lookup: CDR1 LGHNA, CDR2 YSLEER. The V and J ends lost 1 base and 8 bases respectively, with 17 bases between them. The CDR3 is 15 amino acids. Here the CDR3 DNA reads TGCGCCAGCAGCCAAGTACCTCCGAGTGTTTTCGGCTACACCTTC. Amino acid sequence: CASSQVPPSVFGYTF.

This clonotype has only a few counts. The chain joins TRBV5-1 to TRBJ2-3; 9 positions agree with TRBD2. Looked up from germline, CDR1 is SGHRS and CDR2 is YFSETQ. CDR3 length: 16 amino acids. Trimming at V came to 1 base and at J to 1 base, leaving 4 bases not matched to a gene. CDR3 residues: CASSLRASGGTDTQYF. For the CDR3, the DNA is TGCGCCAGCAGCTTGAGGGCTAGCGGGGGCACAGATACGCAGTATTTT.

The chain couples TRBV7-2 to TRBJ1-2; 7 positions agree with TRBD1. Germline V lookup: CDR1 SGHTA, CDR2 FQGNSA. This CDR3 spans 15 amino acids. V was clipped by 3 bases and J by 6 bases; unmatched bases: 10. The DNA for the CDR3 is TGTGCCAGCAGCTTTACAGGGGAATTAGGGGATGGCTACACCTTC. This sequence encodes CASSFTGELGDGYTF.

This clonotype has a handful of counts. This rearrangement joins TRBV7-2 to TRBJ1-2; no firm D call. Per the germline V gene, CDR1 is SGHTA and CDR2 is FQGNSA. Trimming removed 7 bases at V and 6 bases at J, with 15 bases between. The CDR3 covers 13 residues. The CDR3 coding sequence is TGTGCCAGCACCGTTATACGCGGCCATGGCTACACCTTC. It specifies CASTVIRGHGYTF. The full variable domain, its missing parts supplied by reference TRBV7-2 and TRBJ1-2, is GAGVSQSPSNKVTEKGKDVELRCDPISGHTALYWYRQSLGQGLEFLIYFQGNSAPDKSGLPSDRFSAERTGGSVSTLTIQRTQQEDSAVYLCASTVIRGHGYTFGSGTRLTVV.

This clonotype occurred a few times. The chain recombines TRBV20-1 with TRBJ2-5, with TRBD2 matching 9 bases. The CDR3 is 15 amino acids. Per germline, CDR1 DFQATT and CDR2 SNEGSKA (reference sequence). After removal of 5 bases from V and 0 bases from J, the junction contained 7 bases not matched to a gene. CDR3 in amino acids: CSAGASGMYQETQYF. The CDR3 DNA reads TGCAGTGCTGGGGCTAGCGGGATGTACCAAGAGACCCAGTACTTC.

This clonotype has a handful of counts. CDR3 bases: TGTGCCAGCAGCTGGGGGGGACAGGGGAACTATGGCTACACCTTC. Residues: CASSWGGQGNYGYTF. This chain uses TRBV7-2 with TRBJ1-2, with TRBD1 matching over 10 bases. The CDR3 length is 15 residues. V trimming: 4 bases; J trimming: 2 bases; junction bases outside the gene matches: 4. Looked up from germline, CDR1 is SGHTA and CDR2 is FQGNSA.

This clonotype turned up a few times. This chain's CDR3 is CASRGDASYGYTF. CDR3 nucleotide sequence: TGTGCCAGCAGAGGGGACGCATCCTATGGCTACACCTTC. V gene TRBV6-6 combines with J gene TRBJ1-2, with D possibly TRBD1 on 5 matching bases. Trimming left V 6 bases short and J 4 bases short, with 12 bases between. Germline CDR1 MNHNY, CDR2 SVGAGI (reference sequence). This CDR3 contains 13 residues.

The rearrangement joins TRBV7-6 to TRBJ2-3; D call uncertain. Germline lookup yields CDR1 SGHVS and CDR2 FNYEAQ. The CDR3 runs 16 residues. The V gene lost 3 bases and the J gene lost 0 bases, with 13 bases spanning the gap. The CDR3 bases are TGTGCCAGCAGCTTTGGGATCGGGCCCAGCACAGATACGCAGTATTTT. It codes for CASSFGIGPSTDTQYF.

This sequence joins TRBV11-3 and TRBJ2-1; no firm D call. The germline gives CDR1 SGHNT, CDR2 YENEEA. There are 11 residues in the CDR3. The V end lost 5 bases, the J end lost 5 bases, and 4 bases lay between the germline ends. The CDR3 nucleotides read TGTGCCAGCAGCCCGAACAATGAGCAGTTCTTC. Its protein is CASSPNNEQFF.